This is a list of T cell receptor beta chains from one sample in a study of regulatory T cells in long-lasting Graves disease. TCRdb reprocessed the multiplex PCR reads via MiXCR and lists one record per CDR3 protein. Counted here are 580,000 or so distinct CDR3 sequences, about 16% occurring once; the ten biggest clones make up more than 10%. The sample also formed part of further work on T cells in Graves' hyperthyroidism and ophthalmopathy.

Sequencing was performed on peripheral blood mononuclear cells (PBMCs), taken at new diagnosis, from a patient treated with antithyroid drugs. The receptors were sampled from a man younger than 35 with Graves disease. Both conserved end residues are part of each CDR3. The D gene is left open where the match is weak. Some rows have no size entry. The others give once, few or many, or a class for an expanded clone.

cdr3_length	clone_size	d_call	v_call	j_call	cdr3_aa	cdr3_nt
15	many	TRBD1	TRBV5-1	TRBJ2-1	CASSLGDRGHDEQFF	TGCGCCAGCAGCTTGGGGGACAGGGGTCACGATGAGCAGTTCTTC
15	.	TRBD2	TRBV20-1	TRBJ2-5	CSASQGLAGTETQYF	TGCAGTGCTTCCCAAGGCCTAGCGGGAACAGAGACCCAGTACTTC
15	.	TRBD2	TRBV4-1	TRBJ2-1	CASSVVAGVTNEQFF	TGCGCCAGCAGCGTCGTAGCGGGAGTCACCAATGAGCAGTTCTTC
16	many	.	TRBV12-3/TRBV12-4	TRBJ2-4	CASSLRVRTEGNIQYF	TGTGCCAGCAGTTTAAGAGTACGGACAGAGGGGAACATTCAGTACTTC
14	many	.	TRBV3-1	TRBJ1-5	CASSQGQDNQPQHF	TGTGCCAGCAGCCAAGGGCAGGACAATCAGCCCCAGCATTTT
16	many	.	TRBV11-2	TRBJ2-2	CASRTVSGEYTGELFF	TGTGCCAGCAGGACAGTGTCAGGGGAGTACACCGGGGAGCTGTTTTTT
14	few	.	TRBV30	TRBJ2-3	CALDSRVGTDTQYF	TGTGCCTTGGACTCGCGGGTAGGCACAGATACGCAGTATTTT
15	many	TRBD2	TRBV7-8	TRBJ2-7	CASSLVGTSGLEQYF	TGTGCCAGCAGCTTAGTAGGGACTAGCGGTCTCGAGCAGTACTTC
11	many	.	TRBV20-1	TRBJ2-2	CSASPLGELFF	TGCAGTGCTAGCCCTTTGGGGGAGCTGTTTTTT
15	few	.	TRBV15	TRBJ1-5	CATAPFGGSNQPQHF	TGTGCCACAGCGCCTTTTGGGGGGAGCAATCAGCCCCAGCATTTT
15	many	.	TRBV2	TRBJ2-7	CASSALGTYAYEQYF	TGTGCCAGCAGCGCTTTAGGGACTTACGCCTACGAGCAGTACTTC
17	many	.	TRBV6-1	TRBJ2-1	CASSEEWAGSSYNEQFF	TGTGCCAGCAGTGAAGAATGGGCAGGCAGCTCCTACAATGAGCAGTTCTTC
13	once	.	TRBV20-1	TRBJ2-5	CSVTDQREETQYF	TGCAGTGTTACGGACCAGAGGGAGGAGACCCAGTACTTC
13	many	.	TRBV28	TRBJ1-1	CASTKEHNTEAFF	TGTGCCAGCACGAAAGAACATAACACTGAAGCTTTCTTT
14	.	TRBD2	TRBV20-1	TRBJ2-1	CSALGLAARNEQFF	TGCAGTGCCCTGGGACTAGCGGCCCGCAATGAGCAGTTCTTC
16	.	TRBD2	TRBV11-3	TRBJ2-7	CASSRVLAGNSYEQYF	TGTGCCAGCAGCCGCGTACTAGCGGGTAACTCCTACGAGCAGTACTTC
15	.	TRBD2	TRBV6-2/TRBV6-3	TRBJ2-1	CASSTAGGMHNEQFF	TGTGCCAGCAGTACAGCGGGAGGTATGCACAATGAGCAGTTCTTC
18	few	TRBD1	TRBV3-1	TRBJ2-3	CASSQEARQGAFRFTQYF	TGTGCCAGCAGCCAAGAGGCACGACAGGGGGCTTTCAGGTTTACGCAGTATTTT
15	.	.	TRBV9	TRBJ2-3	CASSTRPLGADTQYF	TGTGCCAGCAGCACTCGCCCCCTTGGGGCAGATACGCAGTATTTT
14	.	.	TRBV20-1	TRBJ2-1	CSARDQGPGNEQFF	TGCAGTGCTAGAGATCAGGGGCCTGGGAATGAGCAGTTCTTC
13	few	.	TRBV3-1	TRBJ1-3	CASSQAGHHTIYF	TGTGCCAGCAGCCAAGCCGGGCACCACACCATATATTTT
14	few	TRBD2	TRBV10-3	TRBJ2-7	CAISGSREINEQYF	TGTGCCATCAGTGGGTCGCGGGAGATCAACGAGCAGTACTTC
16	.	.	TRBV6-1	TRBJ1-2	CASSEALQGIRYGYTF	TGTGCCAGCAGTGAAGCGCTTCAGGGGATAAGATATGGCTACACCTTC
15	many	.	TRBV12-3/TRBV12-4	TRBJ1-5	CASSFGGHSNQPQHF	TGTGCCAGCAGTTTCGGGGGTCATAGCAATCAGCCCCAGCATTTT
12	many	.	TRBV28	TRBJ2-2	CASYREPGELFF	TGTGCCAGCTACAGGGAACCCGGGGAGCTGTTTTTT
14	many	.	TRBV7-8	TRBJ2-3	CASRGWRAADTQYF	TGTGCCAGCCGTGGATGGAGGGCCGCAGATACGCAGTATTTT
15	many	TRBD1	TRBV2	TRBJ1-2	CASRDRQGANYGYTF	TGTGCCAGCAGAGATCGACAGGGGGCTAACTATGGCTACACCTTC
13	few	.	TRBV10-3	TRBJ1-5	CAITPQSNQPQHF	TGTGCCATTACCCCGCAGTCCAATCAGCCCCAGCATTTT
15	.	.	TRBV25-1	TRBJ2-3	CASSHYSDPTDTQYF	TGTGCCAGCAGCCATTATTCCGATCCCACAGATACGCAGTATTTT
11	.	.	TRBV20-1	TRBJ2-3	CSARGEDTQYF	TGCAGTGCTAGAGGGGAAGATACGCAGTATTTT
17	.	.	TRBV7-6	TRBJ1-2	CASSLVSGGGQDYGYTF	TGTGCCAGCAGCTTAGTCTCCGGGGGCGGCCAGGACTATGGCTACACCTTC
13	.	.	TRBV6-1	TRBJ1-5	CASSTGNNQPQHF	TGTGCCAGCAGTACGGGGAACAATCAGCCCCAGCATTTT
12	once	.	TRBV28	TRBJ2-7	CASSSWVGEQYF	TGTGCCAGCAGTTCCTGGGTCGGCGAGCAGTACTTC
14	few	.	TRBV19	TRBJ2-3	CASKAEGRTDTQYF	TGTGCCAGTAAAGCGGAGGGACGCACAGATACGCAGTATTTT
13	many	.	TRBV7-9	TRBJ1-1	CASSLGGASSTFF	TGTGCCAGCAGCTTAGGAGGGGCCTCGTCCACTTTCTTT
17	.	.	TRBV7-8	TRBJ1-5	CASSLANKASLVQPQHF	TGTGCCAGCAGCTTAGCAAATAAGGCCTCTCTGGTACAGCCCCAGCATTTT
16	few	TRBD2	TRBV12-3/TRBV12-4	TRBJ2-5	CASSSRWASGQETQYF	TGTGCCAGCAGTTCCCGGTGGGCTAGCGGCCAAGAGACCCAGTACTTC
15	many	TRBD1	TRBV6-2/TRBV6-3	TRBJ2-1	CASSEGDSSYNEQFF	TGTGCCAGCAGTGAAGGGGACAGCTCCTACAATGAGCAGTTCTTC
17	.	.	TRBV10-3	TRBJ2-2	CAISPQRGGANTGELFF	TGTGCCATCAGTCCTCAGAGGGGTGGGGCGAACACCGGGGAGCTGTTTTTT
15	many	.	TRBV5-1	TRBJ1-1	CASSLEPGRDTEAFF	TGCGCCAGCAGCTTGGAACCGGGACGCGACACTGAAGCTTTCTTT
16	many	TRBD2	TRBV5-1	TRBJ2-2	CASSILREANTGELFF	TGCGCCAGCAGTATACTGCGGGAGGCGAACACCGGGGAGCTGTTTTTT
14	.	.	TRBV5-8	TRBJ1-2	CASSFVIQNYGYTF	TGTGCCAGCAGCTTCGTCATCCAAAACTATGGCTACACCTTC
14	many	.	TRBV5-1	TRBJ1-1	CASSLGGRNTEAFF	TGTGCCAGCAGCTTGGGGGGCAGGAACACTGAAGCTTTCTTT
14	many	.	TRBV18	TRBJ1-1	CASSPNPGNTEAFF	TGTGCCAGCTCACCAAACCCAGGGAACACTGAAGCTTTCTTT
17	few	.	TRBV11-2	TRBJ2-7	CASSPRSGFLRSYEQYF	TGTGCCAGCTCACCACGATCAGGGTTTTTGAGGTCCTACGAGCAGTACTTC